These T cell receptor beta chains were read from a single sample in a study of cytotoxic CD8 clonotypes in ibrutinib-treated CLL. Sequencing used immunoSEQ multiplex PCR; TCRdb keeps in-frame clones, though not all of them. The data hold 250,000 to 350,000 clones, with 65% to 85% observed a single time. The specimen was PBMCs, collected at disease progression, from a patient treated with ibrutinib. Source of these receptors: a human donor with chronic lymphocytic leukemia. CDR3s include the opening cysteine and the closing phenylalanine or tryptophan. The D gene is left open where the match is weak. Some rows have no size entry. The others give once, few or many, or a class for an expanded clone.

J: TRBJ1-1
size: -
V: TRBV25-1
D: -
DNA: TGTGCCAGCAGTGATTGGGGTCCTGGTGCTTTCTTT
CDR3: CASSDWGPGAFF

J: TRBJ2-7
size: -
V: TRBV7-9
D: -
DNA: TGTGCCAGCAGCCGAGTGGGCGAGCAGTACTTC
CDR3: CASSRVGEQYF

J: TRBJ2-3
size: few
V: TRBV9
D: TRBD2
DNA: TGTGCCAGCGAGCGGGGTACGCAGTATTTT
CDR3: CASERGTQYF

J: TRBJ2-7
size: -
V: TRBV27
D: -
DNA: TGTGCCAGCAGTAACGGGACGTTTAATTGGGGCTCCTACGAGCAGTACTTC
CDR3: CASSNGTFNWGSYEQYF

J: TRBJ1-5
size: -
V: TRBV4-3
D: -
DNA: TGCGCCAGCAGCCAAGATGTCGGGGACCCAGCTCCCCAGCATTTT
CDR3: CASSQDVGDPAPQHF

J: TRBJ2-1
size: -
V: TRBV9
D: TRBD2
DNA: TGTGCCAGCAGTCCCGGGACTAGCAATGAGCAGTTCTTC
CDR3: CASSPGTSNEQFF

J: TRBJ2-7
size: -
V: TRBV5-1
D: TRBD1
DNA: TGCGCCAGCAGCTTGTCTGGGGGACAGGGGGCTCCCTACGAGCAGTACTTC
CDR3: CASSLSGGQGAPYEQYF

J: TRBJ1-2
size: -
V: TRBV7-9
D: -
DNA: TGTGCCAGCAGGGGAGATAACTATGGCTACACCTTC
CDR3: CASRGDNYGYTF

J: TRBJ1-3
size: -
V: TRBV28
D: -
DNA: TGTGCCAGCAGCCGCCCAGGGGAGCGAAGGGGAAACACCATATATTTT
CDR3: CASSRPGERRGNTIYF

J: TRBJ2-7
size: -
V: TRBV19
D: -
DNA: TGTGCCAGTAGTAAGGGGGAAACATACGAGCAGTACTTC
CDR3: CASSKGETYEQYF

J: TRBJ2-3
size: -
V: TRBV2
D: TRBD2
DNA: TGTGCCAGCAGTGAAGCGCGTAGCGGGGGGGCCCTAGATACGCAGTATTTT
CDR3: CASSEARSGGALDTQYF

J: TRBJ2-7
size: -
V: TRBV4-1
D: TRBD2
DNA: TGCGCCAGCAGCCAGCATACTAGCGGGAATAATCCCTACGAGCAGTACTTC
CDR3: CASSQHTSGNNPYEQYF

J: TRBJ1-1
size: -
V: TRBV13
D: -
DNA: TGTGCCAGCAGCTTACTCCGCCGGATTACCGTGAACACTGAAGCTTTCTTT
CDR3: CASSLLRRITVNTEAFF

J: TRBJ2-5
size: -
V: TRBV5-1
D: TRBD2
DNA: TGCGCCAGCAGCCTTGGACTAGCGGGCGGCGGGGCGACCCAGTACTTC
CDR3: CASSLGLAGGGATQYF

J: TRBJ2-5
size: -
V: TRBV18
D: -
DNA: TGTGCCAGCTCACCACGGTATGAGACCCAGTACTTC
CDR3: CASSPRYETQYF

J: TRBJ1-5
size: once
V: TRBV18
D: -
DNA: TGTGCCAGCTCAATCGGCAGGAGTCAGCCCCAGCATTTT
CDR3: CASSIGRSQPQHF

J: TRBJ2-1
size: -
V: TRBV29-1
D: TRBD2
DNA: TGCAGCGCTAGCGGGGGGATTCTGTTCTACAATGAGCAGTTCTTC
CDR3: CSASGGILFYNEQFF

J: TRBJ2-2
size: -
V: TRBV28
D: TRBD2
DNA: TGTGCCAGCAGTATAACTAGCGGGAGGAATACCGGGGAGCTGTTTTTT
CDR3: CASSITSGRNTGELFF

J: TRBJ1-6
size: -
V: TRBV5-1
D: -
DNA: TGCGCCAGCAGCCTGGAACGGGATTCACCCCTCCACTTT
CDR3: CASSLERDSPLHF

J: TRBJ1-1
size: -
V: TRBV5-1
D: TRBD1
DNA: TGCGCCAGCAGCATGGCGACAGGGGGGAACACTGAAGCTTTCTTT
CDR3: CASSMATGGNTEAFF

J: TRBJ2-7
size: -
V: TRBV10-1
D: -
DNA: TGCGCCAGCAGTGAGAGATCAATACACACCTTCAAGCCCACCTACGAGCAGTACTTC
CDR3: CASSERSIHTFKPTYEQYF

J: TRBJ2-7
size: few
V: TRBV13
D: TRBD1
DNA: TGTGCCAGCAGCAGAGGGACAGTCTACGAGCAGTACTTC
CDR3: CASSRGTVYEQYF

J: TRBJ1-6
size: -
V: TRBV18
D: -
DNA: TGTGCCAGCTCAGAAATACCGGGAGCCGCCTATAATTCACCCCTCCACTTT
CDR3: CASSEIPGAAYNSPLHF

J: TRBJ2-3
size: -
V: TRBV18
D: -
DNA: TGTGCCAGCTCAGAGCAAGATACGCAGTATTTT
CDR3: CASSEQDTQYF

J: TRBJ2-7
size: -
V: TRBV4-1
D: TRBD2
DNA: TGCGCCAGCAGCCCCCTATCGATTCTAGCGGGAGGCTACGAGCAGTACTTC
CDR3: CASSPLSILAGGYEQYF

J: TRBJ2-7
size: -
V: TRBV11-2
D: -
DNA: TGTGCCAGCAGCTCAGGACCATTCCACGAGCAGTACTTC
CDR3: CASSSGPFHEQYF

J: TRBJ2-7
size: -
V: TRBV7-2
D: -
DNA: TGTGCCAGCAGCTCCGGCGGATCCTCCTACGAGCAGTACTTC
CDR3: CASSSGGSSYEQYF

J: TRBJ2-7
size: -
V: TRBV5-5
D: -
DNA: TGTGCCAGCAGCTTGTTTGACAGGTTTGGCTACGAGCAGTACTTC
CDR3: CASSLFDRFGYEQYF

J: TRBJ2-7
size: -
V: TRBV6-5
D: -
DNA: TGTGCCAGCAGTTATACAGGACAGCAGTACTTC
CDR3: CASSYTGQQYF

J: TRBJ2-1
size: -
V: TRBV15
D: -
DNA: TGTGCCACCAGCAGAGATGGATTACAGAAAGAGCAGTTCTTC
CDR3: CATSRDGLQKEQFF

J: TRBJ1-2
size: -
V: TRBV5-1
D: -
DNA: TGCGCCAGCAGCCCTGGATCCTCTCAGGGACCCTATGGCTACACCTTC
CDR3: CASSPGSSQGPYGYTF

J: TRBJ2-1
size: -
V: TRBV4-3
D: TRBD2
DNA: TGCGCCAGCAGCCATCGACTAGCAGTTTCTAATGAGCAGTTCTTC
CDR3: CASSHRLAVSNEQFF

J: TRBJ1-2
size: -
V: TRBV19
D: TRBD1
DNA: TGTGCCAGTAGTGTTATCAGGGGGACCGGCTATGGCTACACCTTC
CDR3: CASSVIRGTGYGYTF

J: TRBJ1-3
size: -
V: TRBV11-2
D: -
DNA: TGTGCCAGCAGCCTTCGGGTCCCGGCCTCTGGAAACACCATATATTTT
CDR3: CASSLRVPASGNTIYF

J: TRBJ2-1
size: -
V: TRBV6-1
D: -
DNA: TGTGCCAGCAGTTTCAGGGTCCAGGGATGGGGTGAGCAGTTCTTC
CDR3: CASSFRVQGWGEQFF

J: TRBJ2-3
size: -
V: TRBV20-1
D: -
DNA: TGCAGTGCTAGTATCGCAGATACGCAGTATTTT
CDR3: CSASIADTQYF

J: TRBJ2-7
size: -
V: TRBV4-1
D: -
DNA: TGCGCCAGCAGCCAACTCAAGGACTACGAGCAGTACTTC
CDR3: CASSQLKDYEQYF

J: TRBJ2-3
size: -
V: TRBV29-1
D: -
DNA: TGCAGCGTTGAATCCTGGACCCAATTAGATACGCAGTATTTT
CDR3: CSVESWTQLDTQYF

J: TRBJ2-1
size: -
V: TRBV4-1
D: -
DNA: TGCGCCAGCAGCCACCCAACGACAGGTGCCGAATCCTACAATGAGCAGTTCTTC
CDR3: CASSHPTTGAESYNEQFF

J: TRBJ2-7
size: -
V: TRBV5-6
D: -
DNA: TGTGCCAGCAGCTTAGGGGCGGTGGGGGAGCAGTACTTC
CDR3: CASSLGAVGEQYF

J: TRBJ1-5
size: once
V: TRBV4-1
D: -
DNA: TGCGCCAGCAGCCAAGAGGACAAGCGCAATCAGCCCCAGCATTTT
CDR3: CASSQEDKRNQPQHF

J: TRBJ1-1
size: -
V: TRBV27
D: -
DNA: TGTGCCAGCAGTCTATGGGTGGACACTGAAGCTTTCTTT
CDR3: CASSLWVDTEAFF

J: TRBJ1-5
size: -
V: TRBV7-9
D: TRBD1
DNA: TGTGCCAGCAGCAACAGGGGTCAGCCCCAGCATTTT
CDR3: CASSNRGQPQHF

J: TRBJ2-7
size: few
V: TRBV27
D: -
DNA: TGTGCCAGCAGTTTACGCCACGCCTACGAGCAGTACTTC
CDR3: CASSLRHAYEQYF

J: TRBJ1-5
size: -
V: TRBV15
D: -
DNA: TGTGCCACCAGCAGAGTAGGAGTGAATCAGCCCCAGCATTTT
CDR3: CATSRVGVNQPQHF

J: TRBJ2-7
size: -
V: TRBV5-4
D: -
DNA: TGTGCCAGCAGCAACCCCGGCGGTACGCCGGACGAGCAGTACTTC
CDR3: CASSNPGGTPDEQYF

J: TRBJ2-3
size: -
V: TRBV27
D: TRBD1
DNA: TGTGCCAGTGGACAGGTCCCACATACGCAGTATTTT
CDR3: CASGQVPHTQYF

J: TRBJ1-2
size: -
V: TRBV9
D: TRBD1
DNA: TGTGCCAGCAGCGCCGGGACAGGGGGGAGGGTCTATGGCTACACCTTC
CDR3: CASSAGTGGRVYGYTF

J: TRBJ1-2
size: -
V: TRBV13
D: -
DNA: TGTGCCAGCAGCTTAGGCACGGGGTATGGCTACACCTTC
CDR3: CASSLGTGYGYTF

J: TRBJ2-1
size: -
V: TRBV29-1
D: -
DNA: TGCAGCGTTCCCAGCCACAATGAGCAGTTCTTC
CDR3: CSVPSHNEQFF

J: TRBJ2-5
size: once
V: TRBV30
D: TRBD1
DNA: TGTGCCTGGAGTCCCCCCCGGGACAGGCAAGAGACCCAGTACTTC
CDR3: CAWSPPRDRQETQYF

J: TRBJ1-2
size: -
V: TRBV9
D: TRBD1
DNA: TGTGCCAGCAGCGTGGGACAGGGGGACTATGGCTACACCTTC
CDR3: CASSVGQGDYGYTF

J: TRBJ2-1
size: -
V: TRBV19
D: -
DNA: TGTGCCAGTAGTTCCCGACTTGCTAATGAGCAGTTCTTC
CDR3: CASSSRLANEQFF

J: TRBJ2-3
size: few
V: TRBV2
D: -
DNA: TGTGCCAGCAGTGAAGACACAAGCACAGATACGCAGTATTTT
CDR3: CASSEDTSTDTQYF

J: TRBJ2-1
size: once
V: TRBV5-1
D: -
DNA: TGCGCCAGCAGCTTGGGGACAGAATACAATGAGCAGTTCTTC
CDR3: CASSLGTEYNEQFF